The 32 T cell receptor beta chains given below trace back to one sample, sequenced in a study of OX40 agonist ivuxolimab in advanced cancers. Libraries were prepared by immunoSEQ multiplex PCR; TCRdb keeps only in-frame clonotypes and omits some of them. The sample has approximately 92,000 clones; about 96% are singletons. The starting material was CD4+ or CD8+ T cells sorted from blood, obtained in a trial of the OX40 agonist ivuxolimab. The origin of the receptors is an adult with an advanced solid tumor such as melanoma, head and neck, liver or kidney cancer.

This chain joins TRBV30 and TRBJ1-3, with unresolved D. Germline CDR1 GTSNPN, CDR2 SVGIG (reference sequence). The CDR3 sequence is 11 residues long. The V and J ends lost 2 bases and 1 base respectively, with 0 bases between them. The CDR3 here is CAWSSGNTIYF. The CDR3 DNA sequence: TGTGCCTGGAGTTCTGGAAACACCATATATTTT.

This rearrangement joins TRBV15 to TRBJ2-3; 9 bases are a match to TRBD1. The CDR3 totals 14 residues. Germline CDR1 LNHNV, CDR2 YYDKDF (reference sequence). The junction had 3 bases not matched to a gene; V was cut back by 4 bases and J by 4 bases. CDR3 sequence (DNA): TGTGCCACCAGCATTCGGGACAGGGCAGATACGCAGTATTTT. It is translated as CATSIRDRADTQYF.

The chain couples TRBV6-5 to TRBJ1-2; possible D gene TRBD1, 5 bases. Germline-derived CDR1 and CDR2 are MNHEY and SVGAGI. V was pared by 6 bases and J by 7 bases, with 12 bases between. The CDR3 is 12 residues long. CDR3 region: CASSSGSFGYTF. The CDR3 nucleotides read TGTGCCAGCAGCTCAGGGAGCTTTGGCTACACCTTC.

V usage is TRBV7-2 and J usage is TRBJ2-2; D is uncertain. The CDR3 totals 15 residues. CDR1 is SGHTA, CDR2 FQGNSA, per germline. V was pared by 4 bases and J by 7 bases, with 16 bases between. The DNA for the CDR3 is TGTGCCAGCAGCTCTGACACGCCTGGGGTCGGGGAGCTGTTTTTT. It encodes CASSSDTPGVGELFF.

The genes are TRBV29-1 and TRBJ2-1; no reliable D call. Trimming took off 4 bases at V and 6 bases at J, with 13 bases between the two ends. The CDR3 has 13 amino acids. Germline CDR1 and CDR2: SQVTM and ANQGSEA. The CDR3 here is CSVAESGLNEQFF. The CDR3 nucleotides read TGCAGCGTTGCGGAGTCCGGCCTCAATGAGCAGTTCTTC.

The V call is TRBV21-1, the J call TRBJ1-1. TRBV21-1 is recorded as a pseudogene. The CDR3 extends over 20 amino acids. CDR3 bases: TGTGCCAGCAGCAAGGTCTCCGGAAGGCTCACCCTAGGGTTGAACACTGAAGCTTTCTTT. It codes for CASSKVSGRLTLGLNTEAFF.

The chain carries TRBV6-5 and TRBJ2-1; 7 nucleotides agree with TRBD2. The CDR3 covers 12 residues. V was pared by 5 bases and J by 15 bases, with 10 bases of the junction left unmatched. Germline V gene data show CDR1 as MNHEY and CDR2 as SVGAGI. CDR3 DNA: TGTGCCAGCAGTCTCCAGCGGGGAGTCCTGTTCTTC. This gives the protein CASSLQRGVLFF.

This CDR3 reads CASRQGGGGQPQHF. CDR3 sequence (DNA): TGTGCCAGTAGACAGGGGGGCGGAGGTCAGCCCCAGCATTTT. The J gene is TRBJ1-5, the V gene TRBV19; TRBD1 matches at 8 bases. The CDR3 loop spans 14 amino acids. Germline trimming cut 6 bases from V and 6 bases from J; bases unmatched to any gene: 7. Germline V gene data show CDR1 as LNHDA and CDR2 as SQIVND (reference sequence).

This rearrangement joins TRBV11-2 to TRBJ1-1, with D unclear. In germline, CDR1 is SGHAT, CDR2 FQNNGV. Trimming removed 1 base from V and 7 bases from J, with 4 bases in between. The CDR3 is 11 amino acids. In nucleotides, the CDR3 is TGTGCCAGCAGCTTAGGGCTTGAAGCTTTCTTT. This gives the protein CASSLGLEAFF.

The chain employs TRBV27 and TRBJ2-2, with 9 positions matching TRBD2. The CDR3 is made up of 19 amino acids. The germline CDR1 and CDR2 sequences are MNHEY and SMNVEV (reference sequence). The trim removed 7 bases at V and 1 base at J, leaving 16 bases unmatched. The CDR3 DNA reads as TGTGCCAGCACCTGGACAGTCCCTATAGCGGGAGAGAACACCGGGGAGCTGTTTTTT. Protein product: CASTWTVPIAGENTGELFF.

CDR3 sequence (DNA): TGTGCCAGCAGTCCCGGACAGGGTTGGAAAAAACTGTTTTTT. Translated: CASSPGQGWKKLFF. The chain is built from TRBV28 and TRBJ1-4, with TRBD1 matching over 8 bases. Germline V gene lookup returns CDR1 MDHEN and CDR2 SYDVKM. CDR3 length: 14 residues. The V and J ends lost 5 bases and 9 bases, in that order; junction bases with no gene match: 8.

The chain joins TRBV6-5 to TRBJ1-2, with 7 bases lining up with TRBD1. The V gene's germline CDR1 is MNHEY and CDR2 SVGAGI. This CDR3 spans 15 amino acids. J lost 10 bases, V lost 0 bases, and 11 bases had no gene match. The CDR3 here is CASSYSVDRVPIYTF. CDR3 coding DNA: TGTGCCAGCAGTTACTCGGTTGACAGGGTACCCATCTACACCTTC.

The V and J genes are TRBV28 and TRBJ2-1; 7 nucleotides match TRBD1. The V gene end was trimmed by 5 bases and the J gene end by 0 bases; junction bases not matched to a gene: 7. Germline lookup yields CDR1 MDHEN and CDR2 SYDVKM. The CDR3 spans 16 residues. The CDR3 protein is CASSTDRESSYNEQFF. The CDR3, as DNA: TGTGCCAGCAGTACCGACAGGGAAAGCTCCTACAATGAGCAGTTCTTC.

For this clone: At the DNA level, this CDR3 is encoded by other sequences in the same sample as well. The chain couples TRBV19 to TRBJ1-1; no definite D call. The V end was cut by 2 bases, the J end by 1 base, with 5 bases between. The CDR3 totals 13 residues. Per germline, CDR1 LNHDA and CDR2 SQIVND (reference sequence). CDR3 nucleotides: TGTGCCAGTAGTATAACACGGAACACTGAAGCTTTCTTT. Its translation: CASSITRNTEAFF.

The V and J genes are TRBV19 and TRBJ2-3; possible D gene TRBD2, 6 bases. The CDR3 has 16 amino acids. Trimming removed 3 bases at V and 1 base at J, with 14 bases between. Per germline, CDR1 LNHDA and CDR2 SQIVND (reference sequence). The CDR3 loop reads CASSIGGSPRTDTQYF. In nucleotides, the CDR3 is TGTGCCAGTAGTATTGGGGGGTCTCCCCGCACAGATACGCAGTATTTT.

The chain employs TRBV19 and TRBJ2-7; 9 bases match TRBD2. The ends lost 8 bases at V and 0 bases at J; junction bases unmatched: 8. Germline CDR1 and CDR2: LNHDA and SQIVND (reference sequence). The CDR3 is 15 amino acids. The CDR3 here is CASSLTTSGSYEQYF. Here the CDR3 DNA reads TGTGCCAGTTCCCTCACGACTAGCGGCTCCTACGAGCAGTACTTC.

The genes are TRBV7-3 and TRBJ2-3, with D tentatively TRBD2 (5 bases). The CDR3 is made up of 12 amino acids. Germline CDR1 is SGHTA and CDR2 is FQGTGA. Trimming cost V 3 bases and J 8 bases, with 9 bases left between them. CDR3 in amino acids: CASSLIGGTQYF. The CDR3 DNA follows: TGTGCCAGCAGCTTGATCGGAGGTACGCAGTATTTT.

The chain is built from TRBV7-8 and TRBJ2-7, with 11 bases lining up with TRBD2. J was trimmed by 4 bases and V by 5 bases; bases with no gene match: 16. Germline lookup yields CDR1 SGHVS and CDR2 FQNEAQ. The CDR3 runs to 18 residues. As DNA, the CDR3 is TGTGCCAGCAGCGGAGAGGTCCTACTAGCGGGAGTACGGTACGAGCAGTACTTC. It codes for CASSGEVLLAGVRYEQYF.

The sample holds one count of this clone. V gene TRBV27 combines with J gene TRBJ2-7, with a possible D match to TRBD1 (5 bases). The germline V gene encodes CDR1 MNHEY and CDR2 SMNVEV (reference sequence). The CDR3 spans 13 residues. Trimming took 2 bases from V and 1 from J, leaving 6 bases between them. The CDR3 coding sequence is TGTGCCAGCAGTTTAGGGGCTTCCTACGAGCAGTACTTC. It translates to CASSLGASYEQYF.

The chain combines TRBV6-6 with TRBJ2-7; 9 bases are shared with TRBD1. The trim removed 4 bases at V and 1 base at J, leaving 2 bases unmatched. Germline V gene sequence: CDR1 MNHNY, CDR2 SVGAGI (reference sequence). The CDR3 loop spans 14 amino acids. The DNA for the CDR3 is TGTGCCAGCAGTTTCGGACAGGGGTCCTACGAGCAGTACTTC. Amino acids: CASSFGQGSYEQYF.

This chain links TRBV5-4 with TRBJ2-1, with a tentative D call TRBD2 (6 bases). Germline CDR1 and CDR2: SGHNT and YYREEE (reference sequence). V lost 2 bases and J lost 5, with 11 bases in between. This CDR3 is 14 amino acids long. The CDR3 DNA is TGTGCCAGCAGCTTCCGGGGAGGTGACAATGAGCAGTTCTTC. It yields the protein CASSFRGGDNEQFF. Full variable domain (outside the CDR3, taken from reference TRBV5-4 and TRBJ2-1): ETGVTQSPTHLIKTRGQQVTLRCSSQSGHNTVSWYQQALGQGPQFIFQYYREEENGRGNFPPRFSGLQFPNYSSELNVNALELDDSALYLCASSFRGGDNEQFFGPGTRLTVL.

The chain carries TRBV25-1 and TRBJ1-3; no reliable D call. Deletions cut 3 bases from V and 2 bases from J, with 2 bases between. CDR3 length: 12 amino acids. The germline CDR1 and CDR2 sequences are MGHDK and SYGVNS. CDR3 in amino acids: CASSDAGNTIYF. The CDR3 nucleotides read TGTGCCAGCAGTGACGCTGGAAACACCATATATTTT.

The genes are TRBV19 and TRBJ2-5, with D perhaps matching TRBD1 (6 bases). The CDR3 contains 14 residues. V was cut by 5 bases and J by 5 bases, with 15 bases left in between. CDR1 and CDR2 (germline): LNHDA, SQIVND (reference sequence). The CDR3 DNA sequence: TGTGCCAGTAGTGTCCTACAGGGCTGGGAGACCCAGTACTTC. Its protein is CASSVLQGWETQYF. Based on the CDR3 plus reference TRBV19 and TRBJ2-5, the full variable domain is DGGITQSPKYLFRKEGQNVTLSCEQNLNHDAMYWYRQDPGQGLRLIYYSQIVNDFQKGDIAEGYSVSREKKESFPLTVTSAQKNPTAFYLCASSVLQGWETQYFGPGTRLLVL.

This chain joins TRBV6-5 and TRBJ2-2; weak D call: TRBD1 (7 bases). In germline, CDR1 is MNHEY, CDR2 SVGAGI. The CDR3 loop spans 13 amino acids. The CDR3 loop reads CAAGGLNTGELFF. DNA for the CDR3: TGTGCGGCAGGGGGGTTAAACACCGGGGAGCTGTTTTTT.

The chain joins TRBV27 to TRBJ2-4; TRBD2 is a possible D gene (6 bases). The CDR3 spans 13 residues. V was pared by 3 bases and J by 4 bases, with 7 bases between. Germline lookup yields CDR1 MNHEY and CDR2 SMNVEV (reference sequence). DNA of the CDR3: TGTGCCAGCAGTTTTGGGGGGAAAAACATTCAGTACTTC. Its translation is CASSFGGKNIQYF.

The chain is built from TRBV5-6 and TRBJ2-7, with 8 bases aligning to TRBD2. V was clipped by 4 bases and J by 4 bases; unmatched bases: 10. The V gene's germline CDR1 is SGHDT and CDR2 YYEEEE. The CDR3 is 15 amino acids. CDR3 sequence reads: CASSLLRAGGYEQYF. CDR3 bases: TGTGCCAGCAGCCTACTTCGGGCGGGGGGTTACGAGCAGTACTTC.

This clone was observed once. DNA of the CDR3: TGTGCCAGCTCACCCGTCGGCGGAGCAGATACGCAGTATTTT. Its protein is CASSPVGGADTQYF. The rearrangement links TRBV18 to TRBJ2-3; D not resolved. Germline V lookup: CDR1 KGHSH, CDR2 LQKENI. CDR3 length: 14 residues. Trimming shortened V by 3 bases and J by 4 bases, and 11 bases separated the two germline ends.

The rearrangement joins TRBV4-1 to TRBJ1-4, with 9 bases matching TRBD1. The J segment lost 6 bases and the V segment lost 4 bases, leaving 3 bases of the junction unmatched. CDR1 is MGHRA and CDR2 is YSYEKL in the germline V gene. The CDR3 sequence is 14 residues long. DNA for the CDR3: TGCGCCAGCAGCCGGACAGGGGAGGATGAAAAACTGTTTTTT. Encoded protein: CASSRTGEDEKLFF.

The chain uses TRBV5-1 and TRBJ2-7, with D perhaps matching TRBD1 (6 bases). The CDR3 sequence is 14 residues long. Trimming took off 0 bases at V and 5 bases at J, with 12 bases between the two ends. Per germline, CDR1 SGHRS and CDR2 YFSETQ. The chain's CDR3 is CASSLDRVPHEQYF. The DNA of the CDR3 is TGCGCCAGCAGCTTGGACAGGGTACCCCACGAGCAGTACTTC.

J is TRBJ2-1 and V is TRBV25-1; maybe TRBD1 (6 bases). Trimming left V 5 bases short and J 4 bases short, with 12 bases between. The CDR3 extends over 14 amino acids. The V gene's germline CDR1 is MGHDK and CDR2 SYGVNS. The CDR3 loop reads CASSTSGAYNEQFF. As DNA, the CDR3 is TGTGCCAGCAGTACCTCAGGGGCTTACAATGAGCAGTTCTTC.

The V and J genes are TRBV9 and TRBJ2-1; tentative D call: TRBD1 (5 bases). Germline CDR1 SGDLS, CDR2 YYNGEE. V lost 3 bases and J 7 bases, leaving 8 bases between the germline ends. The CDR3 is 12 residues long. The CDR3, as DNA: TGTGCCAGCAGCGCCGACAGAAATGAGCAGTTCTTC. This codes for CASSADRNEQFF.

This clone showed up just once. The chain uses TRBV4-3 and TRBJ2-2; D may be TRBD2 (8 bases). Germline V gene sequence: CDR1 LGHNA, CDR2 YSLEER. This CDR3 comprises 17 residues. Trimming cost V 1 base and J 6 bases, with 18 bases left between them. DNA for the CDR3: TGCGCCAGCAGCCAAGCAAGGGGGACTAGGGGGCCCGGGGAGCTGTTTTTT. Amino acid sequence: CASSQARGTRGPGELFF.